This T cell receptor beta chain was identified in a study of T cells in Graves' hyperthyroidism and ophthalmopathy. Broader study findings: In blood, most of the thyroid clonotypes expanded above 0.001 were also present.

This CDR3 has 12 residues. Trimming cost V 6 bases and J 2 bases, with 7 bases left between them. Germline CDR1 MNHNS, CDR2 SASEGT. The TCR beta CDR3 regions underwent amplification using RNA transcripts as the source. Initially, a first-round RT-PCR of the TCR CDR3 employed the HTBI primer set. A single record per CDR3 protein comes from TCRdb applying MiXCR to the multiplex PCR reads. The sample lists approximately 300,000 distinct CDR3 sequences; about 17% were seen once. This clonotype was picked up many times. Its antigen is undetermined. The study excluded patients with uncontrolled infection, other autoimmune disease, pregnancy or lactation.

Sequenced material: blood. The chain recombines TRBV6-1 with TRBJ1-2, with a weak D call TRBD1 (5 bases). This clonotype was sampled from a woman aged 55-70 years with Graves' ophthalmopathy. The CDR3 DNA reads TGTGCCAGCAGGGGGACGAACTATGGCTACACCTTC. Residues: CASRGTNYGYTF.